A single sample gave rise to the 18 T cell receptor beta chains below, sequenced in a study of T cells in localized non-small cell lung cancer. Only in-frame clones appear in the TCRdb table, and some are missing; sequencing was by immunoSEQ multiplex PCR. In the table there are 20,000 to 30,000 clones, around 82% of which are singletons. Material: PBMCs, obtained before any cancer treatment. The receptors were sampled from a man aged 35-75 years with stage II lung adenocarcinoma.

The J gene is TRBJ2-2, the V gene TRBV4-1, with D uncertain. Germline-derived CDR1 and CDR2 are MGHRA and YSYEKL. The CDR3 runs to 16 residues. The V end lost 1 base, the J end lost 1 base, and 10 bases lay between the germline ends. Written as DNA, the CDR3 is TGCGCCAGCAGCCAAGTGGTGGGTAAGAACACCGGGGAGCTGTTTTTT. This gives the protein CASSQVVGKNTGELFF.

CDR3 sequence: CASNNRGGGEKLFF. The CDR3 DNA follows: TGTGCCAGCAATAACAGGGGAGGGGGTGAAAAACTGTTTTTT. The chain joins TRBV6-1 to TRBJ1-4; 7 nucleotides agree with TRBD1. Germline CDR1 is MNHNS and CDR2 is SASEGT. V trimming: 7 bases; J trimming: 7 bases; junction bases outside the gene matches: 9. CDR3 length equals 14 residues.

The chain is built from TRBV7-9 and TRBJ1-2; no reliable D call. This CDR3 comprises 14 residues. The ends were cut back, 3 bases at V and 4 bases at J, with 12 bases in the middle. Germline V gene data show CDR1 as SEHNR and CDR2 as FQNEAQ (reference sequence). CDR3 loop: CASSFLQSPYGYTF. In nucleotides, the CDR3 is TGTGCCAGCAGCTTCCTACAGTCCCCCTATGGCTACACCTTC.

The rearrangement joins TRBV28 to TRBJ2-7; D is perhaps TRBD2 (6 bases). The V gene's germline CDR1 is MDHEN and CDR2 SYDVKM. Trimming removed 6 bases at V and 4 bases at J, with 25 bases between. This CDR3 comprises 17 residues. CDR3 DNA sequence: TGTGCCAGCAGCCTACCCCCGGCGGGAAATCGTTTGTACGAGCAGTACTTC. Translation gives CASSLPPAGNRLYEQYF.

V and J are TRBV2 and TRBJ1-5; 7 nucleotides line up with TRBD1. CDR1 is SNHLY and CDR2 is FYNNEI in the germline V gene. CDR3 size: 16 residues. The J segment lost 2 bases and the V segment lost 5 bases, leaving 9 bases of the junction unmatched. CDR3 loop: CASSWGQSEGNQPQHF. DNA for the CDR3: TGTGCCAGCAGTTGGGGACAGAGCGAGGGCAATCAGCCCCAGCATTTT.

Regarding this clone: The sample holds other DNA sequences that translate to the same CDR3. The chain has TRBV19 and TRBJ2-1; D possibly uses TRBD1 or TRBD2 (6 bases each). Trimming left V 11 bases short and J 5 bases short, with 19 bases between. Germline V gives CDR1 LNHDA, CDR2 SQIVND (reference sequence). The CDR3 consists of 14 residues. CDR3 region: CASNWGRGNNEQFF. The CDR3 nucleotides read TGTGCCTCGAATTGGGGGCGGGGAAACAATGAGCAGTTCTTC.

The rearrangement uses TRBV7-2 and TRBJ2-7; D uncertain. This CDR3 comprises 12 residues. The V end was cut by 1 base, the J end by 1 base, with 2 bases between. Germline V gene sequence: CDR1 SGHTA, CDR2 FQGNSA. DNA of the CDR3: TGTGCCAGCAGCTTAGTATCCTACGAGCAGTACTTC. It specifies CASSLVSYEQYF.

This chain connects TRBV18 to TRBJ1-5; D is ambiguous. CDR1 and CDR2 from the germline V gene are KGHSH and LQKENI. The CDR3 runs to 14 residues. Deletions cut 3 bases from V and 4 bases from J, with 10 bases between. CDR3: CASSPEQINQPQHF. The CDR3 region has the DNA TGTGCCAGCTCACCGGAACAGATTAATCAGCCCCAGCATTTT.

The chain links TRBV29-1 to TRBJ2-1; no clear D gene. The V gene lost 7 bases and the J gene lost 0 bases, with 10 bases spanning the gap. Germline V gene lookup returns CDR1 SQVTM and CDR2 ANQGSEA. CDR3 length: 13 amino acids. The CDR3 reads CSGKTSSYNEQFF. In DNA form, the CDR3 reads TGCAGCGGTAAGACAAGCTCCTACAATGAGCAGTTCTTC.

This chain connects TRBV19 to TRBJ2-3; 9 bases map to TRBD2. There are 15 residues in the CDR3. The germline V gene has CDR1 LNHDA and CDR2 SQIVND (reference sequence). With V trimmed by 6 bases and J by 0 bases, 4 bases remained unmatched. The CDR3 nucleotides are TGTGCCAGTAGGCGGGGGGGGGCGAGCACAGATACGCAGTATTTT. This gives the protein CASRRGGASTDTQYF.

The chain is built from TRBV28 and TRBJ1-2; D is possibly TRBD1 (5 bases). The CDR3 loop spans 13 amino acids. The germline V and J ends were trimmed by 6 bases and 4 bases, with 12 bases remaining between them. Germline V gene data show CDR1 as MDHEN and CDR2 as SYDVKM. The chain's CDR3 is CASSLRGVYGYTF. The CDR3 DNA reads as TGTGCCAGCAGCCTAAGGGGAGTCTATGGCTACACCTTC.

The DNA for the CDR3 is TGTGCCAGCAGCCGAGGGACAGGGGGGGCAGATACGCAGTATTTT. It is translated as CASSRGTGGADTQYF. The chain employs TRBV7-7 and TRBJ2-3; 11 bases match TRBD1. V trimming: 5 bases; J trimming: 4 bases; junction bases outside the gene matches: 5. The CDR3 is made up of 15 amino acids. Germline V lookup: CDR1 SSHAT, CDR2 FNYEAQ (reference sequence).

The V and J genes are TRBV6-1 and TRBJ2-7; D might be TRBD2 (5 bases). The germline CDR1 and CDR2 sequences are MNHNS and SASEGT. The CDR3 contains 19 residues. V dropped 2 bases and J dropped 1 base, with 24 bases sitting between them. CDR3 sequence reads: CASSEMDRGSGILSYEQYF. The CDR3 bases are TGTGCCAGCAGTGAAATGGACCGAGGGTCGGGCATTCTTTCCTACGAGCAGTACTTC.

The chain couples TRBV18 to TRBJ2-4, with 9 bases that match TRBD1. V lost 3 bases to trimming and J lost 6 bases; unmatched junction nucleotides: 3. This CDR3 is 14 amino acids long. Germline CDR1 is KGHSH and CDR2 is LQKENI. The CDR3 nucleotides read TGTGCCAGCTCACCGGCGGGACAGGGAAACATTCAGTACTTC. Its translation: CASSPAGQGNIQYF.

V usage is TRBV11-2 and J usage is TRBJ2-6; tentative D call: TRBD1 (6 bases). Germline values: CDR1 SGHAT, CDR2 FQNNGV. V was shortened by 5 bases and J by 2 bases, with 19 bases between the two germline ends. CDR3 length: 18 residues. The DNA for the CDR3 is TGTGCCAGCAGCCTTGTGGGGGCGCGATATGCTGGGGCCAACGTCCTGACTTTC. It encodes CASSLVGARYAGANVLTF. Full variable domain (remainder filled in from reference TRBV11-2 and TRBJ2-6): EAGVAQSPRYKIIEKRQSVAFWCNPISGHATLYWYQQILGQGPKLLIQFQNNGVVDDSQLPKDRFSAERLKGVDSTLKIQPAKLEDSAVYLCASSLVGARYAGANVLTFGAGSRLTVL.

In this sample, this clone turned up once. The chain is built from TRBV6-1 and TRBJ1-5; the D gene is possibly TRBD1 (5 bases). Germline V lookup: CDR1 MNHNS, CDR2 SASEGT. Trimming stripped 1 base from V and 6 bases from J, with 16 bases between. This CDR3 contains 16 residues. CDR3 sequence reads: CASSEGKWGKVQPQHF. In DNA, the CDR3 is TGTGCCAGCAGTGAAGGGAAGTGGGGGAAAGTTCAGCCCCAGCATTTT.

The rearrangement joins TRBV5-1 to TRBJ2-3; 9 bases map to TRBD2. CDR1 SGHRS and CDR2 YFSETQ come from the germline V gene. V was pared by 0 bases and J by 3 bases, with 8 bases of the junction left unmatched. The CDR3 has 17 residues. The CDR3 loop reads CASSLGDSGGSTDTQYF. The CDR3 DNA follows: TGCGCCAGCAGCTTGGGTGATAGCGGGGGCTCTACAGATACGCAGTATTTT.

In this sample, this clone turned up a few times. The chain links TRBV29-1 to TRBJ1-1; possibly TRBD1 for D (5 bases). The germline gives CDR1 SQVTM, CDR2 ANQGSEA. The CDR3 length is 12 residues. Trimming removed 3 bases from V and 4 bases from J, with 9 bases in between. The CDR3 protein is CSVDRGSTEAFF. The CDR3 nucleotides read TGCAGCGTTGACCGGGGGAGCACTGAAGCTTTCTTT.